This T cell receptor beta chain originates from a study of pediatric ulcerative colitis (dated by TCRdb to between 2019 and 2020). Turning to the overall study: Nine newly diagnosed, treatment-naive pediatric ulcerative colitis patients and a handful of non-IBD control children each provided paired blood and rectal samples.

Using the immunoSEQ TRB Survey service, rearranged CDR3 beta regions were amplified from genomic DNA with multiplex V and J primers. To keep sequencing depth the same across samples, survey-level depth of up to 500,000 reads per sample was applied. The libraries were purified, combined into pools and sequenced with Illumina technology. In the authors' own workflow: Productive clonality, sample overlap, pairwise scatters, CDR3 beta length, V/D/J gene usage and productiveness were assessed with immunoSEQ online tools. Calculated diversity was defined as the number of unique rearrangements divided by total templates, multiplied by 100, and Shannon and Simpson indices were computed as well. Principal component analysis used the R prcomp function and ggbiplot package on Z-score normalized data. Morisita's index was used to quantify blood-rectal clonal overlap within each subject. TCRdb's version of the immuneACCESS table is confined to in-frame rearrangements and falls short of the full clone set. An unresolved V gene accounts for under half of the shortfall where checked; the remainder is of unknown origin. V and J calls and clone size are copied from that table; D and trimming were computed from the DNA. This sample holds approximately 4,300 clones; about 92% were observed only once. The ten top clones hold about 1.1% of the sample.

A remark on this clone: The target of this receptor is not known. No much larger clonotype is one base removed from it; base qualities were not supplied.

From a lookup of the germline V gene, CDR1 and CDR2 are SQVTM and ANQGSEA. The CDR3 sequence holds 11 residues, the cysteine and phenylalanine included. Only the CDR3 DNA is retained, 33 bases long and in frame from the first base. Cut back by 2 bases and 4 bases, the V and J ends lie 5 bases apart. Controls underwent colonoscopy for suspected IBD, had macroscopically and histologically normal endoscopy, and were not diagnosed with IBD within the following year. A blood sample was drawn at the time of the colonoscopy. The Wizard kit (Promega) was used to extract genomic DNA from the blood and intestinal samples. Broad study findings and their caveats: For technical reasons, substantially fewer templates were yielded by the blood samples of two patients, and these blood samples were excluded from blood-rectal overlap analysis. The healthy control group was small, consisting of only a few individuals. Features of the rectal repertoire distinguished controls, mild-moderate colitis patients and acute severe colitis patients, and in acute severe colitis, rectal diversity was reduced because of clonal expansions. Because the repertoires came from total lymphocyte DNA, rare subsets such as regulatory T cells may have patterns that are not reflected. A couple of rectal CDR3 clonotypes were detected in all ulcerative colitis patients and were not detected in any of the controls. Significantly higher autologous blood-rectal clonal overlap was found in ulcerative colitis patients than in controls, which suggested increased T cell trafficking to inflamed tissue.

The TCR sequence derives from a boy between 5 and 17 years old who was a control in a study of pediatric ulcerative colitis. The source material was blood. The chain is made from TRBV29-1 and TRBJ1-1; the D gene remains uncertain. The nucleotide sequence is given as TGCAGCGTTGAAAGCCGCACTGAAGCTTTCTTT. It is translated as CSVESRTEAFF.